The 21 T cell receptor beta chains in this list originate from one sample, sequenced in a study of blood T cell repertoires in COVID-19. Profiled with immunoSEQ multiplex PCR; TCRdb holds only in-frame clones, not every one. The profile shows around 230,000 clones, about 79% of them singletons. The sequenced sample was peripheral blood. The receptors stem from a man in his forties who had recovered from COVID-19.

The chain combines TRBV19 with TRBJ1-1, with D possibly being TRBD1 (5 bases). The V end lost 0 bases, the J end lost 10 bases, and 12 bases lay between the germline ends. This CDR3 contains 13 residues. Germline V gene sequence: CDR1 LNHDA, CDR2 SQIVND (reference sequence). This CDR3 is CASSIDREEVAFF. The CDR3 region has the DNA TGTGCCAGTAGTATAGACAGGGAGGAAGTAGCTTTCTTT.

CDR3 protein: CASKRQQGTGELFF. CDR3 bases: TGTGCCAGTAAAAGGCAACAGGGGACCGGGGAGCTGTTTTTT. The chain joins TRBV19 to TRBJ2-2; 7 bases match TRBD1. The ends lost 7 bases at V and 5 bases at J; junction bases unmatched: 7. There are 14 residues in the CDR3. The germline CDR1 and CDR2 sequences are LNHDA and SQIVND (reference sequence).

This clone was detected once. The DNA for the CDR3 is TGTGCCAGCAGCCCCCCCCGCGGTAGCGGGGTCCCGGGGGAGACCCAGTACTTC. This gives the protein CASSPPRGSGVPGETQYF. J is TRBJ2-5 and V is TRBV7-9; 8 bases are a match to TRBD2. In germline, CDR1 is SEHNR, CDR2 FQNEAQ (reference sequence). Germline trimming cut 5 bases from V and 5 bases from J; bases unmatched to any gene: 19. CDR3 length: 18 residues.

This chain connects TRBV6-5 to TRBJ1-6; no reliable D call. Germline values: CDR1 MNHEY, CDR2 SVGAGI. The V gene lost 6 bases and the J gene lost 7 bases, with 13 bases spanning the gap. This CDR3 is built from 14 residues. In DNA form, the CDR3 reads TGTGCCAGCAGCATCAGTGGAGGAAATTCACCCCTCCACTTT. Its translation: CASSISGGNSPLHF.

This rearrangement joins TRBV5-8 to TRBJ1-1; D not resolved. From germline, CDR1 is SGHTS and CDR2 YDEGEE. V lost 3 bases and J 4 bases, leaving 16 bases between the germline ends. The CDR3 loop spans 15 amino acids. CDR3 amino acids: CASSSPRSLGTEAFF. CDR3 coding DNA: TGTGCCAGCAGCTCCCCTCGGAGCCTCGGCACTGAAGCTTTCTTT.

The V and J genes are TRBV6-6 and TRBJ1-4; TRBD1 might be the D (5 bases). The CDR3 is 15 residues long. The germline V gene encodes CDR1 MNHNY and CDR2 SVGAGI (reference sequence). V shed 2 bases and J shed 8 bases, with 15 bases lying between them. CDR3 sequence (DNA): TGTGCCAGCAGTTACGGTGGCAGGGCGGAAGAAAAACTGTTTTTT. It encodes CASSYGGRAEEKLFF.

This rearrangement joins TRBV5-1 to TRBJ1-3; 9 nucleotides line up with TRBD1. The CDR3 contains 17 residues. V lost 1 base and J lost 2; bases outside the gene matches: 7. Germline CDR1 and CDR2: SGHRS and YFSETQ. The CDR3 DNA is TGCGCCAGCAGCTTGAGTCCGGGACAGGGACCTGGAAACACCATATATTTT. Protein: CASSLSPGQGPGNTIYF.

The CDR3 loop is CASSPQTGADTEAFF. CDR3 nucleotides: TGTGCCAGCAGCCCCCAAACAGGGGCAGACACTGAAGCTTTCTTT. The chain has TRBV7-9 and TRBJ1-1; the match to TRBD1 covers 7 bases. Per germline, CDR1 SEHNR and CDR2 FQNEAQ (reference sequence). The CDR3 totals 15 residues. The ends lost 5 bases at V and 3 bases at J; junction bases unmatched: 9. The variable domain in full, completed from reference TRBV7-9 and TRBJ1-1, reads DTGVSQNPRHKITKRGQNVTFRCDPISEHNRLYWYRQTLGQGPEFLTYFQNEAQLEKSRLLSDRFSAERPKGSFSTLEIQRTEQGDSAMYLCASSPQTGADTEAFFGQGTRLTVV.

This chain joins TRBV6-2 or TRBV6-3 and TRBJ1-1; 8 bases are shared with TRBD1. Per germline, CDR1 MNHEY and CDR2 SVGEGT. The junction had 6 bases not matched to a gene; V was cut back by 2 bases and J by 1 base. The CDR3 has 16 residues. CDR3 region: CASSYPRTGGNTEAFF. CDR3 in DNA: TGTGCCAGCAGTTACCCTAGAACAGGGGGGAACACTGAAGCTTTCTTT.

V usage is TRBV5-6 and J usage is TRBJ2-5; maybe TRBD1 (5 bases). The CDR3 is 16 amino acids. V was pared by 5 bases and J by 4 bases, with 21 bases between. Germline CDR1 is SGHDT and CDR2 is YYEEEE. The CDR3 DNA reads as TGTGCCAGCAGTCTACTACCAGACAGACTCGGAGAGACCCAGTACTTC. Encoded protein: CASSLLPDRLGETQYF.

The chain employs TRBV5-1 and TRBJ2-2; possibly TRBD1 for D (5 bases). Germline CDR1 and CDR2: SGHRS and YFSETQ. This CDR3 is built from 14 residues. V dropped 3 bases and J dropped 2 bases, with 8 bases sitting between them. The CDR3 DNA reads as TGCGCCAGCAGCTCACAGGATAACACCGGGGAGCTGTTTTTT. Protein: CASSSQDNTGELFF. The full variable domain, with the rest looked up from reference TRBV5-1 and TRBJ2-2, is KAGVTQTPRYLIKTRGQQVTLSCSPISGHRSVSWYQQTPGQGLQFLFEYFSETQRNKGNFPGRFSGRQFSNSRSEMNVSTLELGDSALYLCASSSQDNTGELFFGEGSRLTVL.

For the CDR3, the DNA is TGTGCCAGCAGCGACAGGGTCACCGGGGAGCTGTTTTTT. Translation gives CASSDRVTGELFF. The genes are TRBV11-3 and TRBJ2-2; 7 bases fit TRBD1. J was trimmed by 4 bases and V by 5 bases; bases with no gene match: 1. The CDR3 is 13 residues long. CDR1 is SGHNT and CDR2 is YENEEA in the germline V gene.

This sequence joins TRBV7-9 and TRBJ1-2, with 7 bases fitting TRBD1. The CDR3 covers 14 residues. CDR1 and CDR2 from the germline V gene are SEHNR and FQNEAQ (reference sequence). Unmatched junction bases numbered 10, after V lost 4 bases and J lost 8 bases. The CDR3 protein is CASSSLAQGSGYTF. The CDR3 nucleotides are TGTGCCAGCAGCTCTCTCGCACAGGGGAGCGGCTACACCTTC.

J is TRBJ1-2 and V is TRBV12-3 or TRBV12-4, with a tentative D call TRBD1 (5 bases). This CDR3 has 13 residues. Trimming took 3 bases from V and 5 from J, leaving 10 bases between them. CDR3 nucleotide sequence: TGTGCCAGCAGTTTTGGGGCCGGGTATGGCTACACCTTC. This codes for CASSFGAGYGYTF.

The chain recombines TRBV10-3 with TRBJ2-7; D may be TRBD1 (6 bases). This CDR3 contains 13 residues. Germline V gene sequence: CDR1 ENHRY, CDR2 SYGVKD. Between the trimmed V and J ends, which lost 7 bases and 1 base, there was a span of 11 bases. The CDR3 region is CAINQGPSYEQYF. The DNA of the CDR3 is TGTGCCATCAATCAGGGGCCTTCCTACGAGCAGTACTTC.

The chain combines TRBV6-6 with TRBJ2-1, with a weak D call TRBD1 (5 bases). Germline CDR1 and CDR2: MNHNY and SVGAGI (reference sequence). The CDR3 length is 15 residues. V dropped 7 bases and J dropped 0 bases, with 13 bases sitting between them. CDR3 DNA: TGTGCCAGCAACCGAGACAGCAACTCCTACAATGAGCAGTTCTTC. Amino acid sequence: CASNRDSNSYNEQFF.

The rearrangement links TRBV15 to TRBJ2-7, with TRBD2 as a possible D gene (5 bases). Germline CDR1 and CDR2: LNHNV and YYDKDF (reference sequence). This CDR3 spans 16 amino acids. The ends were cut back, 0 bases at V and 0 bases at J, with 12 bases in the middle. The CDR3 here is CATSRDVSANSYEQYF. The CDR3 DNA sequence: TGTGCCACCAGCAGAGACGTTAGCGCGAACTCCTACGAGCAGTACTTC.

This clone was seen a handful of times. V usage is TRBV18 and J usage is TRBJ2-1; 13 bases map to TRBD2. Unmatched junction bases numbered 3, after V lost 6 bases and J lost 7 bases. CDR3 size: 14 residues. The germline gives CDR1 KGHSH, CDR2 LQKENI. DNA for the CDR3: TGTGCCAGCTCGGGACTAGCGGGGCATAATGAGCAGTTCTTC. It specifies CASSGLAGHNEQFF.

This chain connects TRBV3-1 (or the pseudogene TRBV3-2) to TRBJ1-2; D is possibly TRBD1 (6 bases). Germline V gives CDR1 LGHDT, CDR2 YNNKEL (reference sequence). V was pared by 3 bases and J by 4 bases, with 9 bases between. This CDR3 region has 13 residues. In DNA, the CDR3 is TGTGCCAGCAGCCAGGGCAGGGGCTATGGCTACACCTTC. Encoded protein: CASSQGRGYGYTF.

The rearrangement joins TRBV27 to TRBJ2-1; 10 nucleotides align to TRBD1. Germline-derived CDR1 and CDR2 are MNHEY and SMNVEV (reference sequence). Trimming cost V 1 base and J 5 bases; bases outside gene matches: 11. This CDR3 comprises 18 residues. The chain's CDR3 is CASSLWGRRDRGNNEQFF. For the CDR3, the DNA is TGTGCCAGCAGTTTATGGGGTCGCCGGGACAGGGGTAACAATGAGCAGTTCTTC.

The chain couples TRBV7-9 to TRBJ1-2, with TRBD1 as a possible D gene (6 bases). CDR3 length equals 14 residues. Germline V gives CDR1 SEHNR, CDR2 FQNEAQ (reference sequence). The ends were cut back, 7 bases at V and 7 bases at J, with 19 bases in the middle. CDR3 sequence: CASTQRQERSGYTF. In nucleotides, the CDR3 is TGTGCCAGCACCCAAAGACAGGAAAGATCTGGCTACACCTTC.